This T cell receptor (beta chain) was profiled in a study of blood T cells in healthy people across ages. Whole-study findings and limits: Whereas aged donors had fewer naive CD4+ cells, long-lived donors had more of them and higher diversity.

Unmatched junction bases numbered 9, after V lost 0 bases and J lost 8 bases. The CDR3 consists of 15 residues. From germline, CDR1 is DFQATT and CDR2 SNEGSKA (reference sequence). The second PCR ran roughly 6 to 11 cycles with a sample-barcoded 5' primer and J-beta primers. Each TCR beta cDNA got a 12-nucleotide random molecular identifier. TCRdb itself ran the 5' RACE reads through MiXCR, one entry per CDR3 protein. Here the sample spans about 840,000 distinct CDR3 sequences, about 27% being singletons. To note about this clonotype: The antigen is unknown.

These data were also reused for a study on T cells of mothers and their children.

The genes are TRBV20-1 and TRBJ1-4, with TRBD1 identical over 7 bases. This receptor was taken from a woman aged 40 to 50 in good health. The sequenced material came from blood. The CDR3 region is CSARERDRVGEKLFF. CDR3 nucleotide sequence: TGCAGTGCTAGAGAACGAGACAGGGTCGGGGAAAAACTGTTTTTT.